This T cell receptor (beta chain) originates from a study of blood T cell repertoires in COVID-19. The overall study: Spain, Italy and the United States supplied samples that represented acute and convalescent COVID-19.

Trimming stripped 7 bases from V and 5 bases from J, with 22 bases between. Germline V gene lookup returns CDR1 SGDLS and CDR2 YYNGEE. CDR3 length equals 15 residues. The repertoire was sequenced with immunoSEQ multiplex PCR; TCRdb's copy has only in-frame clones and lacks some. The table records about 50,000 clones, more than 70% of them present only once. The rearrangement uses TRBV9 and TRBJ2-7, with TRBD1 as a possible D gene (5 bases). The specimen sequenced was peripheral blood. The receptor's source is a woman in her sixties or seventies with acute or convalescent COVID-19. Here the CDR3 reads CASAKGALEGHEQYF. The CDR3 DNA sequence: TGTGCCAGCGCTAAAGGGGCCTTAGAAGGCCACGAGCAGTACTTC.